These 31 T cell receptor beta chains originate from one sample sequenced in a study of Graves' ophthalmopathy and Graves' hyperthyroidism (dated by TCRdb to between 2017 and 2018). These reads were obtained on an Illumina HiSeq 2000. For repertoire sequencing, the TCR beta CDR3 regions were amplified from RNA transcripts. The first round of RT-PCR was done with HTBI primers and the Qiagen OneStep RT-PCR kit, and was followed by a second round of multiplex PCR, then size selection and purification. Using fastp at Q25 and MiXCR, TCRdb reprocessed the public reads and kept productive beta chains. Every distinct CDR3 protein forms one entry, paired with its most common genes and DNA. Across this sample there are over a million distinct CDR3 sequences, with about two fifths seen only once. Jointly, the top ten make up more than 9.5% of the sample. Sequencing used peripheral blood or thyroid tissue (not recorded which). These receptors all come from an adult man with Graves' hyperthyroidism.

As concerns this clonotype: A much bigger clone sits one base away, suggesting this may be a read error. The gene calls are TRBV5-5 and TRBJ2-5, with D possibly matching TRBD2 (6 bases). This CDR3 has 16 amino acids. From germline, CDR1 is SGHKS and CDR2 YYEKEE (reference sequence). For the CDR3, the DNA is TGTGCCTGCAGCTTGGGAGGTGGGATAACCCAAGAGACCCAGTACTTC. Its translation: CACSLGGGITQETQYF. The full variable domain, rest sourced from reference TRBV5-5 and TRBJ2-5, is DAGVTQSPTHLIKTRGQQVTLRCSPISGHKSVSWYQQVLGQGPQFIFQYYEKEERGRGNFPDRFSARQFPNYSSELNVNALLLGDSALYLCACSLGGGITQETQYFGPGTRLLVL.

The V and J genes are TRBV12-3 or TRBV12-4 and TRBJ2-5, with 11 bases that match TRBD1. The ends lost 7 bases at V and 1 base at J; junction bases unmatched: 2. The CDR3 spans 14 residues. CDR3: CASKGTGGQETQYF. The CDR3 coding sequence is TGTGCCAGCAAGGGGACAGGGGGCCAAGAGACCCAGTACTTC.

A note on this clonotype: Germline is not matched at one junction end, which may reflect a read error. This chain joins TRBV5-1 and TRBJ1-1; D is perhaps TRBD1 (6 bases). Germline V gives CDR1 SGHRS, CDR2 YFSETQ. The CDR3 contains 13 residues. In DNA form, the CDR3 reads TGCGCCAGCAGCTCAGGGCGGGACACTGAAACTTTCTTT. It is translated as CASSSGRDTETFF.

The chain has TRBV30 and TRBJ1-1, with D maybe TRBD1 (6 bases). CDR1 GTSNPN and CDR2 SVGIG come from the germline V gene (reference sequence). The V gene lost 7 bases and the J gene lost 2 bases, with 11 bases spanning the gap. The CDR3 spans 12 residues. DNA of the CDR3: TGTGCCTACGACAGGAGCAACACTGAAGCTTTCTTT. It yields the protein CAYDRSNTEAFF.

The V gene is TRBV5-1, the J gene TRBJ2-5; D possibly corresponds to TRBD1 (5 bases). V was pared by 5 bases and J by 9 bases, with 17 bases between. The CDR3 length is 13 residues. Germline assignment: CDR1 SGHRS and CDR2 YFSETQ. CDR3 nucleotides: TGCGCCAGCAGAATTGACAGAAATCAGCCCCAGTACTTC. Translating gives CASRIDRNQPQYF.

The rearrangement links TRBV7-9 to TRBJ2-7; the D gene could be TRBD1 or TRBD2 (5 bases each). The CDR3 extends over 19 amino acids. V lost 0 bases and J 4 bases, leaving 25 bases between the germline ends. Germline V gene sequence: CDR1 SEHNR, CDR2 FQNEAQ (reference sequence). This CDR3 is CASSLAPSKRDRREYEQYF. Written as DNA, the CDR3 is TGTGCCAGCAGCTTAGCCCCTTCTAAGAGGGACCGAAGGGAGTACGAGCAGTACTTC.

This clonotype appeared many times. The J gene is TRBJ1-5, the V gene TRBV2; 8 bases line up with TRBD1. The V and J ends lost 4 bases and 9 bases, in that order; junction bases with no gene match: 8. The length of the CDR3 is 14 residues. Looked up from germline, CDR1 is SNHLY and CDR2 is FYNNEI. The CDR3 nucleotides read TGTGCCAGCAGTGGACAGGGGCCCCTTAGGCCCCAGCATTTT. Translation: CASSGQGPLRPQHF.

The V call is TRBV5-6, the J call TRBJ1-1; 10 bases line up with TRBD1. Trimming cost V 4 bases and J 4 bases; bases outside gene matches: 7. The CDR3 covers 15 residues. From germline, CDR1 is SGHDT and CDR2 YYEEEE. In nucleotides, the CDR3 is TGTGCCAGCAGCCGGACGGGACAGGGGATCACTGAAGCTTTCTTT. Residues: CASSRTGQGITEAFF.

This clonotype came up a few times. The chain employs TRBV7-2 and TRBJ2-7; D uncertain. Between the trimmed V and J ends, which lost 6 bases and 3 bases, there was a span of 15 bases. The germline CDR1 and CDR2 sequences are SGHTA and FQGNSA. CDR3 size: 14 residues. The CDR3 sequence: CASSFSSTNYEQYF. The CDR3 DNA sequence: TGTGCCAGCAGTTTTTCCTCTACGAACTACGAGCAGTACTTC.

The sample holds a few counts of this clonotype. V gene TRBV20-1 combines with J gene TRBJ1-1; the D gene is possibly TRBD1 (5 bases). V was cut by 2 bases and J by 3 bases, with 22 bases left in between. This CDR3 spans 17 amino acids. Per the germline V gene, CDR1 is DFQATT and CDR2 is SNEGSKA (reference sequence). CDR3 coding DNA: TGCAGTGCTAGATCAAAGCTGGGACGGCGGCGGGACACTGAAGCTTTCTTT. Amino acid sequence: CSARSKLGRRRDTEAFF.

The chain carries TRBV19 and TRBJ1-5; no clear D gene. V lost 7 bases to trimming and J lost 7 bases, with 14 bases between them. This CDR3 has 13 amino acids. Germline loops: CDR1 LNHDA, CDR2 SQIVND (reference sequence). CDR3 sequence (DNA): TGTGCCAGTACGGCTAGGGTTCAACAGCCCCAGCATTTT. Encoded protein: CASTARVQQPQHF.

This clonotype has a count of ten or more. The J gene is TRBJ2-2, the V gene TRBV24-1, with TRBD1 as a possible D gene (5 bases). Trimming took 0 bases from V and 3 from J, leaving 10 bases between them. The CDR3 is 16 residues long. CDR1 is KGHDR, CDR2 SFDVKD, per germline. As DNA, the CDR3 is TGTGCCACCAGTGATTTGAACCAGGGCTACACCGGGGAGCTGTTTTTT. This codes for CATSDLNQGYTGELFF.

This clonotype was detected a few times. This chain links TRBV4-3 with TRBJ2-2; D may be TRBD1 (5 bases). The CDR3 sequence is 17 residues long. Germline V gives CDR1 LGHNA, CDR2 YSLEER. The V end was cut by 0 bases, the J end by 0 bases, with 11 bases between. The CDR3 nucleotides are TGCGCCAGCAGCCAAGATTCGCCAGGGCCGAACACCGGGGAGCTGTTTTTT. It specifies CASSQDSPGPNTGELFF.

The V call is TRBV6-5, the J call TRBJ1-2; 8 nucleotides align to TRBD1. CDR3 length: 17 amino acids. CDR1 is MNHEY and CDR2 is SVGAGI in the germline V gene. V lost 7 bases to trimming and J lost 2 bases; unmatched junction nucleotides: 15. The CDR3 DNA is TGTGCCAGCATCAAGGGAGGGACAGGAGGCTCCAACTATGGCTACACCTTC. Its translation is CASIKGGTGGSNYGYTF.

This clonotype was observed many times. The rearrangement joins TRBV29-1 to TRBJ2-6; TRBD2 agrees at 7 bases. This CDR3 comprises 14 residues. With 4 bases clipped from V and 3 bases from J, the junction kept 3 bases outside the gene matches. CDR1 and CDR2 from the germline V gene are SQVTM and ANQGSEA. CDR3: CSVVPGGGANVLTF. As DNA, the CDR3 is TGCAGCGTTGTACCGGGGGGTGGGGCCAACGTCCTGACTTTC.

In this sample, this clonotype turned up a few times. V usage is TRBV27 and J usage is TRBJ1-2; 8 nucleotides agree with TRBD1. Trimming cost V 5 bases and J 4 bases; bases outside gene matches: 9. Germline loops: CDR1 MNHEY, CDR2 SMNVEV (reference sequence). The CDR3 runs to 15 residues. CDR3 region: CASSPDRGGSYGYTF. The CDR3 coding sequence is TGTGCCAGCAGTCCAGACAGGGGTGGGTCCTATGGCTACACCTTC.

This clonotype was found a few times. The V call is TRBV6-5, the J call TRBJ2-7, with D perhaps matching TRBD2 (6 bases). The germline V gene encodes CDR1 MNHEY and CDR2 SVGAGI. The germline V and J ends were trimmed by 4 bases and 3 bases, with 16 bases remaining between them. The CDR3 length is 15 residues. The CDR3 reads CASSLSLTSLYEQYF. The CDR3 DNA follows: TGTGCCAGCAGTTTATCACTGACTAGTCTCTACGAGCAGTACTTC.

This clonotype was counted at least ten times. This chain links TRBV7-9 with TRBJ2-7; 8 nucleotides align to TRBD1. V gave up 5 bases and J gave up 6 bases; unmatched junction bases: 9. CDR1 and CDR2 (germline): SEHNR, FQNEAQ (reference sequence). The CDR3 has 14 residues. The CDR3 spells CASSPRTGPSEQYF. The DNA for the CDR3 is TGTGCCAGCAGCCCCCGGACAGGGCCAAGCGAGCAGTACTTC.

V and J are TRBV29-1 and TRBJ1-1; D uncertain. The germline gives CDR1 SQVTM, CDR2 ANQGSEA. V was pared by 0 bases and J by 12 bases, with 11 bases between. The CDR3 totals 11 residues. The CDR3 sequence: CSVEDLVRSFF. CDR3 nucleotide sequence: TGCAGCGTTGAAGATCTAGTCAGGTCTTTCTTT.

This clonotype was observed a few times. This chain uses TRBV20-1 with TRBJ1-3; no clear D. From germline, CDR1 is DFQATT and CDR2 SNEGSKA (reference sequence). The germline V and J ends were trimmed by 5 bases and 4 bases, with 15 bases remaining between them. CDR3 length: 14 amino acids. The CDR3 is CSAPMPRRGNTIYF. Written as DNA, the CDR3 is TGCAGTGCTCCCATGCCCCGGAGGGGAAACACCATATATTTT.

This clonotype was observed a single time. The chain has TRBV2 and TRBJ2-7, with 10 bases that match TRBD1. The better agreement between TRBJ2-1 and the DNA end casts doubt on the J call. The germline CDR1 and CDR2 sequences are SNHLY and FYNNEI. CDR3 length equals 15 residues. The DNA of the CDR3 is TGTGCCAGCAGCGTGGACAGGGGGTTGTACAATGAGCAGTTCTTC. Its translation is CASSVDRGLYNEQFF.

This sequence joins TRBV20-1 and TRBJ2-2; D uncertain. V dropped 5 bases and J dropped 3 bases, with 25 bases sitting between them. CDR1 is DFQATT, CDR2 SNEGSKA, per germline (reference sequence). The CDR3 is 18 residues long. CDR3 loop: CSAEWDLPPRWHTGELFF. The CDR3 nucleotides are TGCAGTGCTGAATGGGATTTACCCCCTCGATGGCACACCGGGGAGCTGTTTTTT.

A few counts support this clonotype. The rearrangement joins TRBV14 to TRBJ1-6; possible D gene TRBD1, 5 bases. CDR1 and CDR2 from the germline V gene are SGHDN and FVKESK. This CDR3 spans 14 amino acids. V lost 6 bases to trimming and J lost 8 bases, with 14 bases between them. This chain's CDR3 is CASSPFGAYSPLHF. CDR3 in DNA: TGTGCCAGCAGTCCTTTCGGGGCGTATTCACCCCTCCACTTT.

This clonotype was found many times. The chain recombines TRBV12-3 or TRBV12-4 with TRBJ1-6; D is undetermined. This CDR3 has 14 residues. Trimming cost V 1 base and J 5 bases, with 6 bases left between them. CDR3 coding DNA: TGTGCCAGCAGTTTAGGGGCAAATAATTCACCCCTCCACTTT. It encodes CASSLGANNSPLHF.

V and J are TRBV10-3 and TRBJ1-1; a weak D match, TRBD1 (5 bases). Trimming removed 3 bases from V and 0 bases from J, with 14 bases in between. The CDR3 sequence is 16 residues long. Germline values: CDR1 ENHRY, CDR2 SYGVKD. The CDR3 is CAISDKTAGLNTEAFF. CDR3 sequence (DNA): TGTGCCATCAGTGATAAGACGGCAGGGCTGAACACTGAAGCTTTCTTT.

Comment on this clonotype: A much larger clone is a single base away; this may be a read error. The CDR3: CASGLDRIYEQYF. CDR3 coding DNA: TGCGCCAGCGGCTTGGACCGCATATACGAGCAGTACTTC. The chain is built from TRBV5-1 and TRBJ2-7, with no clear D. Germline V gives CDR1 SGHRS, CDR2 YFSETQ. The CDR3 runs 13 residues.

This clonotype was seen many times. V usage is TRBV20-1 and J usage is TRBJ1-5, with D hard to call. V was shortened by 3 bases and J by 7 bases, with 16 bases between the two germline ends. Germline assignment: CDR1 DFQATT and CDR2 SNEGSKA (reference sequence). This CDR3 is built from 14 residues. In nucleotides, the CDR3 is TGCAGTGCTAGGTTAGGGAAGTCAGCCCAGCCCCAGCATTTT. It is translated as CSARLGKSAQPQHF.

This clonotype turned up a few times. This CDR3 reads CASSLGDRIANYGYTF. In nucleotides, the CDR3 is TGTGCCAGCAGTTTAGGGGACAGGATTGCTAACTATGGCTACACCTTC. This rearrangement joins TRBV12-3 or TRBV12-4 to TRBJ1-2; 8 nucleotides agree with TRBD1. Trimming at V came to 1 base and at J to 0 bases, leaving 4 bases not matched to a gene. The CDR3 has 16 amino acids.

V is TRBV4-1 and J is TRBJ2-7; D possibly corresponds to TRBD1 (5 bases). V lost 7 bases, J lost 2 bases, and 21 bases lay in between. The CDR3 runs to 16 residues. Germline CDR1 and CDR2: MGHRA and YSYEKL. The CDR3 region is CASTERPGLETYEQYF. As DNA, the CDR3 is TGCGCCAGCACCGAACGTCCAGGGTTAGAGACCTACGAGCAGTACTTC.

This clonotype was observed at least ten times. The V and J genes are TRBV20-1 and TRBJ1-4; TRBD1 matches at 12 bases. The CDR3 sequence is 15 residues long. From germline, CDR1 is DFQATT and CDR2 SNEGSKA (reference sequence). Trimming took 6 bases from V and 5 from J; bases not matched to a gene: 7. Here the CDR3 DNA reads TGCAGTGCCACCGGGACAGGGGGCCGAAATGAAAAACTGTTTTTT. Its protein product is CSATGTGGRNEKLFF.

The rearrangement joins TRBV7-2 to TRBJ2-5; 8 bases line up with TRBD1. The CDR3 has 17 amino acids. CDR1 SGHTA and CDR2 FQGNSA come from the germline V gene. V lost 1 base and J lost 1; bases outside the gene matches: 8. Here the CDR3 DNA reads TGTGCCAGCAGCTTAGGGCAGGGGGCTCAAACCCAAGAGACCCAGTACTTC. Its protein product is CASSLGQGAQTQETQYF.